This T cell receptor (beta chain) came from a study of lymphopenia after photon versus proton radiotherapy. Study-level findings and limits: Post-nadir diversity loss with photons came from oligoclonal expansion, particularly CD8+ Temra cells. Authors raise, but do not show, better survival with proton therapy. Proton therapy kept repertoires fairly stable, unlike photons, which gained effector/memory cells. Larger post-nadir TCR diversity loss correlated inversely with survival in deceased patients.

Points on this clone: Its target is not known.

Generated by immunoSEQ multiplex PCR, the TCRdb table keeps only in-frame clones and is missing some. The sample lists 15,000 or so clones; 82% were seen once. Trimming removed 1 base from V and 4 bases from J, with 8 bases in between. The CDR3 is 15 amino acids. In germline, CDR1 is SGHTA, CDR2 FQGNSA. Sample: peripheral blood, taken from a patient treated with photon-based radiotherapy. The chain employs TRBV7-2 and TRBJ1-6; D is unresolved. This sequence was found in a middle-aged man with gastric cancer. CDR3 DNA: TGTGCCAGCAGCTTAGGCCCCGATTATAATTCACCCCTCCACTTT. It encodes CASSLGPDYNSPLHF.